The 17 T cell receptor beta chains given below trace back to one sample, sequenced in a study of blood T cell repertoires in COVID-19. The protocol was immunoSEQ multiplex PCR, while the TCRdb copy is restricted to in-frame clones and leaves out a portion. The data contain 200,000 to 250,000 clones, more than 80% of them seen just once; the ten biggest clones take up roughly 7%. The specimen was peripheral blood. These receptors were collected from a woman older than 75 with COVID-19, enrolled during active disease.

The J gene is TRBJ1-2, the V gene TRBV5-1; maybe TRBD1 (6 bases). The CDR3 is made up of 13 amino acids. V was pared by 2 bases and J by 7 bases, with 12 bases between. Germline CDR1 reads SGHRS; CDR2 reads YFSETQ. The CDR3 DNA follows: TGCGCCAGCAGCTTACAGGGAACGGCTGGCTACACCTTC. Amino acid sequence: CASSLQGTAGYTF.

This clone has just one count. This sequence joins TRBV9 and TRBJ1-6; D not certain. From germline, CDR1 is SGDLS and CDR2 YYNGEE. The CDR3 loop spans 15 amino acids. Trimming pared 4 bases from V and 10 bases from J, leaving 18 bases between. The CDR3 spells CASSSRAEGGSPLHF. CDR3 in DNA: TGTGCCAGCAGCTCCCGGGCGGAGGGTGGATCACCCCTCCACTTT.

In nucleotides, the CDR3 is TGTGCCAGCTCACGTAGGGACAGGGCAACGACAGATACGCAGTATTTT. Residues: CASSRRDRATTDTQYF. The rearrangement links TRBV18 to TRBJ2-3; TRBD1 matches 9 bases. The CDR3 length is 16 residues. V trimming: 4 bases; J trimming: 3 bases; junction bases outside the gene matches: 8. Germline V gene data show CDR1 as KGHSH and CDR2 as LQKENI.

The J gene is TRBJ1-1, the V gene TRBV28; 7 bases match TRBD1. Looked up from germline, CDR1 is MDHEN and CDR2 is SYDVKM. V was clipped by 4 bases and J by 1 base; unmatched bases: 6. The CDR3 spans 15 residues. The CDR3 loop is CASSWGTAKNTEAFF. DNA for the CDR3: TGTGCCAGCAGTTGGGGGACAGCGAAGAACACTGAAGCTTTCTTT. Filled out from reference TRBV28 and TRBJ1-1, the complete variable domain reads DVKVTQSSRYLVKRTGEKVFLECVQDMDHENMFWYRQDPGLGLRLIYFSYDVKMKEKGDIPEGYSVSREKKERFSLILESASTNQTSMYLCASSWGTAKNTEAFFGQGTRLTVV.

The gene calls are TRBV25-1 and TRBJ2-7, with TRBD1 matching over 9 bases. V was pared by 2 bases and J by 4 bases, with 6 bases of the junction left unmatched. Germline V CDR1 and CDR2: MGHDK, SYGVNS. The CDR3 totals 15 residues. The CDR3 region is CASSEPRTGDYEQYF. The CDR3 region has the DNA TGTGCCAGCAGTGAACCCCGGACAGGGGATTACGAGCAGTACTTC.

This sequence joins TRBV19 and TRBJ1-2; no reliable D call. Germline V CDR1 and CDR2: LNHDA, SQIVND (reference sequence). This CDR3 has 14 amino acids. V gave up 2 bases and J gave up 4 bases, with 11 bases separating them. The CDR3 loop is CASSIPATSYGYTF. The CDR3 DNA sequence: TGTGCCAGTAGTATACCCGCCACGAGCTATGGCTACACCTTC.

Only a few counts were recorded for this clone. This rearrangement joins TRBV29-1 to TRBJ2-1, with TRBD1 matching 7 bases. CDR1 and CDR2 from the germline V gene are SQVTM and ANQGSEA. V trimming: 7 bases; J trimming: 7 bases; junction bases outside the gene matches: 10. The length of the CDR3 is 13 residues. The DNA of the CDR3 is TGCAGCGCCAATAGGGGGCGTGGGAATGAGCAGTTCTTC. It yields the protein CSANRGRGNEQFF.

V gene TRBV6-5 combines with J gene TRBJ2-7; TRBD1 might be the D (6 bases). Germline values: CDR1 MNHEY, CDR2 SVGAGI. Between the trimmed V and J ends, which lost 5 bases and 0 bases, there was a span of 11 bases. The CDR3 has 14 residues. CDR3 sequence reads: CASSRDTSSYEQYF. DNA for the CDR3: TGTGCCAGCAGTCGGGACACCAGCTCCTACGAGCAGTACTTC.

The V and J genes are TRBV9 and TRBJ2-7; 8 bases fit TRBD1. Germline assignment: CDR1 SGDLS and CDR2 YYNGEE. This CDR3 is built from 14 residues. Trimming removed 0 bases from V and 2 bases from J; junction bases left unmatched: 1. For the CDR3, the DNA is TGTGCCAGCAGCGTAGTACAGGGGGCCTACGAGCAGTACTTC. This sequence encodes CASSVVQGAYEQYF.

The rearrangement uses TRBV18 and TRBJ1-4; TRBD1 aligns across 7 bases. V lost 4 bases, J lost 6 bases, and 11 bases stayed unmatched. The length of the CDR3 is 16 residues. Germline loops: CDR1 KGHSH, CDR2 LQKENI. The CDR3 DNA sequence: TGTGCCAGCTCACGGGACAGCCCTTCATGGGATGAAAAACTGTTTTTT. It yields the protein CASSRDSPSWDEKLFF.

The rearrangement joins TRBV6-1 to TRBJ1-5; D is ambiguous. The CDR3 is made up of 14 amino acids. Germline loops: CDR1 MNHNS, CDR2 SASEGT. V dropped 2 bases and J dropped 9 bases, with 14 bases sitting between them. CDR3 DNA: TGTGCCAGCAGTGAAAGACACTCCGGATCGCCCCAGCATTTT. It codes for CASSERHSGSPQHF.

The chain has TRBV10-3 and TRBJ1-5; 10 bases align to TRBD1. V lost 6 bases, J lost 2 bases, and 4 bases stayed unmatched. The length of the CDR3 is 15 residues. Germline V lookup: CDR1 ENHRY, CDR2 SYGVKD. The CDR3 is CAIRDGTGGNQPQHF. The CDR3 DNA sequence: TGTGCCATCAGGGACGGGACAGGGGGCAATCAGCCCCAGCATTTT.

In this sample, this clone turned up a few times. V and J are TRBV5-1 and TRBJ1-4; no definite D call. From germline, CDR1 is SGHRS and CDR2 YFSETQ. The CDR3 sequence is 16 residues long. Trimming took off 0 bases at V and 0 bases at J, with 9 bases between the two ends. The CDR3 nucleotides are TGCGCCAGCAGCTTGGGCGGAACTGCAACTAATGAAAAACTGTTTTTT. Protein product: CASSLGGTATNEKLFF.

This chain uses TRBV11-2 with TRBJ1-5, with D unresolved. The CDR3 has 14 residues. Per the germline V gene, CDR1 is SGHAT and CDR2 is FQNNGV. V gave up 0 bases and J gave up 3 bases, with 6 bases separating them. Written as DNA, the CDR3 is TGTGCCAGCAGCTTAGAGAGGGTCAATCAGCCCCAGCATTTT. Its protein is CASSLERVNQPQHF.

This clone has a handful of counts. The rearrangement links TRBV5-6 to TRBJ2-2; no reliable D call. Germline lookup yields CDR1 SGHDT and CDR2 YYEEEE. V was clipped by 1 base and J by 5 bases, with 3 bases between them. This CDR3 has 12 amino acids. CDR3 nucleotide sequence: TGTGCCAGCAGCTTGACAACCGGGGAGCTGTTTTTT. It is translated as CASSLTTGELFF.

CDR3 residues: CATRPGEGNRGYTF. In DNA form, the CDR3 reads TGCGCCACCAGACCCGGAGAGGGCAATCGTGGCTACACCTTC. The chain joins TRBV5-1 to TRBJ1-2, with D unresolved. CDR1 and CDR2 (germline): SGHRS, YFSETQ. This CDR3 is built from 14 residues. V shed 9 bases and J shed 7 bases, with 22 bases lying between them.

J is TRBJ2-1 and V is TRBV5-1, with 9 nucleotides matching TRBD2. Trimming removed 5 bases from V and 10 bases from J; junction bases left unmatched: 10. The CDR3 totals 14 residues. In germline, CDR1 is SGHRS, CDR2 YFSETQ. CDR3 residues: CASSPGTSSGEQFF. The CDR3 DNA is TGCGCCAGCAGTCCCGGGACTAGCTCTGGGGAGCAGTTCTTC.